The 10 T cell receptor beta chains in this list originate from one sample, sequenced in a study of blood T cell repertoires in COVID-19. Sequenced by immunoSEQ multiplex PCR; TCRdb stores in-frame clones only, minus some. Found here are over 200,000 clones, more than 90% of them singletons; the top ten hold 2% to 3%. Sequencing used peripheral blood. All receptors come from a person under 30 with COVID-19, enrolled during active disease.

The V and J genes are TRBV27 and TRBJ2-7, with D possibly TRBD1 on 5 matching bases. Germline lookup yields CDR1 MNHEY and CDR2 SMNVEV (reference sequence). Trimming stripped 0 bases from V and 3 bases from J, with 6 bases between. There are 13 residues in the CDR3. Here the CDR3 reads CASSLSGDYEQYF. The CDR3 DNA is TGTGCCAGCAGTTTATCAGGGGACTACGAGCAGTACTTC.

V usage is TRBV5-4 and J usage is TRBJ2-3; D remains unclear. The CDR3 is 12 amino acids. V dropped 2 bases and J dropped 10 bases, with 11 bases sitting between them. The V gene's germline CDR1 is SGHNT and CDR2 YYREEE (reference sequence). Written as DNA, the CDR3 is TGTGCCAGCAGCTTCGGTAGTACTCCGCAGTATTTT. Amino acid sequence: CASSFGSTPQYF.

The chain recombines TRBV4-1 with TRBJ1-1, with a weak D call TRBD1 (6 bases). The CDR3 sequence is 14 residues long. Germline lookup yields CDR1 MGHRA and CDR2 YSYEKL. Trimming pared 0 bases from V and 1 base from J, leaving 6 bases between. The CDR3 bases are TGCGCCAGCAGCCAAGAAGGGGGGAACACTGAAGCTTTCTTT. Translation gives CASSQEGGNTEAFF.

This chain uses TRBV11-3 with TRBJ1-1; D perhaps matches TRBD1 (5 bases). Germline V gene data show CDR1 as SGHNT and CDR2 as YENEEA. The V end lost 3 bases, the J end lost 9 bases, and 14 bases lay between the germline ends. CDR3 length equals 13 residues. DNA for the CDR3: TGTGCCAGCAGCTTGAGTGGGGCAGGAAAAGCTTTCTTT. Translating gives CASSLSGAGKAFF. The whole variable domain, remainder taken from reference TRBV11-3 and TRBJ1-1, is EAGVVQSPRYKIIEKKQPVAFWCNPISGHNTLYWYLQNLGQGPELLIRYENEEAVDDSQLPKDRFSAERLKGVDSTLKIQPAELGDSAVYLCASSLSGAGKAFFGQGTRLTVV.

The DNA for the CDR3 is TGTGCCAGCAGCTGGGACAGGGTCAACACAGATACGCAGTATTTT. Its translation is CASSWDRVNTDTQYF. This rearrangement joins TRBV5-6 to TRBJ2-3, with 9 nucleotides matching TRBD1. Germline lookup yields CDR1 SGHDT and CDR2 YYEEEE. This CDR3 contains 15 residues. J gave up 2 bases and V 3 bases, and 4 bases lay outside the gene matches.

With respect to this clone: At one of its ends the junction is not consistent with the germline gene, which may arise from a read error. CDR3 in DNA: TGTGCTAGCAGCCCCCGGGACAGGGCTACCGGGGAGCTGTTTTTT. It translates to CASSPRDRATGELFF. The chain has TRBV7-7 and TRBJ2-2, with TRBD1 matching 9 bases. Germline assignment: CDR1 SSHAT and CDR2 FNYEAQ (reference sequence). The CDR3 loop spans 15 amino acids.

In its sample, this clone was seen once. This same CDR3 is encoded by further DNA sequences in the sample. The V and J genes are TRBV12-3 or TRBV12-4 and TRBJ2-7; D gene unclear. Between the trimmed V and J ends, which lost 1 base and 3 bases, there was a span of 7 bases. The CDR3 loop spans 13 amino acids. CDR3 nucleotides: TGTGCCAGCAGTTTAGGCGGCAGCTACGAGCAGTACTTC. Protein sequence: CASSLGGSYEQYF.

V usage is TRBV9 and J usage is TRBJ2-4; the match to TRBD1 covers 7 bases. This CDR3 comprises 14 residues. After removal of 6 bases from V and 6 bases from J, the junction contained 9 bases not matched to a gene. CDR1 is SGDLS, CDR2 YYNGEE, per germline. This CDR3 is CASNSGQLRNIQYF. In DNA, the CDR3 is TGTGCCAGCAACTCGGGACAGCTTAGAAACATTCAGTACTTC.

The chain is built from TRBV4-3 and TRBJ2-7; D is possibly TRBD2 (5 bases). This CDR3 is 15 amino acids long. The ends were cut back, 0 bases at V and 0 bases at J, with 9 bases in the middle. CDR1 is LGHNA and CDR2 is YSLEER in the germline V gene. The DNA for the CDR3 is TGCGCCAGCAGCCAAGATCTTAGCGTCTCCTACGAGCAGTACTTC. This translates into CASSQDLSVSYEQYF.

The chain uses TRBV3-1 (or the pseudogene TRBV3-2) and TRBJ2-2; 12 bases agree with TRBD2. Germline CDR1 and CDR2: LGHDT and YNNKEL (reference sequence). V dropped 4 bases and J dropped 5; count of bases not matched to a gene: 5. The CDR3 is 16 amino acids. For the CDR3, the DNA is TGTGCCAGCAGCCTTGGACTAGCGGGACGTACCGGGGAGCTGTTTTTT. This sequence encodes CASSLGLAGRTGELFF.